This T cell receptor (beta chain) was captured by sequencing in a study of blood T cell repertoires in COVID-19 (dated by TCRdb to 2018 to 2021). For the wider study: The collaborator samples originated in the United States, Italy and Spain and spanned the acute and convalescent phases of COVID-19. Nearly every sample came with metadata listing a de-identified subject ID, COVID-19 status, age in years and sex. Samples came from the ongoing ImmuneRACE study (first 160 participants) plus 1,254 subjects from 6 global collaborators. The repertoires were made available in a free public database intended to serve as a resource for research on the immune response to SARS-CoV-2. The prospective study material was composed of cDNA or gDNA derived from T cells, B-cell-depleted T cells, or PBMCs. Where available, HLA class I and class II types were taken from metadata supplied by the sample provider and were not determined by assay-based typing. Deeply sampled blood TCRbeta repertoires from subjects exposed to, actively infected with, or recovered from COVID-19 were included in the dataset. General findings and caveats noted by the study authors: How much clinical and demographic metadata was included differed by source and by participant, and the metadata was provided uncurated.

Collaborating institutions collected whole blood in K2EDTA tubes following their own protocols. For TCRbeta analysis, collaborator samples were shipped as frozen whole blood, as isolated PBMCs, or as DNA extracted from either sample type. Via the germline V gene, CDR1 is SQVTM and CDR2 ANQGSEA. Trimming leaves V shorter by 7 bases and J shorter by 0 bases, with the junction holding 6 bases beyond the gene matches. The CDR3 goes from the cysteine to the phenylalanine over 14 residues. The read is trimmed to its CDR3 DNA, 42 bases read in frame from base 1. This clone was counted between two and nine times. Its antigen specificity is not known. Per-base quality was not reported, and no clone a single base away is much larger than it. TCRbeta CDR3 regions were amplified from genomic DNA using the immunoSEQ Assay, a bias-controlled multiplex PCR. The original methods were these. The number of nucleated cells in each sample was estimated from the amplification of reference gene primers within the assay. To quantify the absolute abundance of each unique TCRbeta CDR3 rearrangement, sequence reads were collapsed and filtered. Productive Simpson clonality was computed per sample as the square root of Simpson's diversity index over productive rearrangements. TCRdb took over this immuneACCESS table, retaining in-frame rearrangements with V and J assigned. Such tables are incomplete; in checked studies, under half of the missing clones stem from an unresolved V gene, and the remainder is unexplained. That table furnishes V, J and clone size, whereas the DNA furnished D and trimming. Present in this sample are about 130,000 clones, roughly 83% of which were seen just once. The top ten constitute approximately 16% of the sample.

The chain links TRBV29-1 with TRBJ1-3; 7 central bases correspond to TRBD1. This sequence originates from a woman aged 45-59 years with acute or convalescent COVID-19. Sequenced material: peripheral blood. DNA sequence: TGCAGCGCCCGACAGGGCAGCTCTGGAAACACCATATATTTT. Its protein product is CSARQGSSGNTIYF.